Listed below are T cell receptor beta chains from one sample, sequenced in a study of cytomegalovirus exposure and HLA in healthy donors. Generated by immunoSEQ multiplex PCR, the TCRdb table keeps only in-frame clones and is missing some. The table shows about 150,000 clones, with 65% to 85% occurring only once. The material sequenced was PBMCs. These receptors all stem from a man aged 25-40 years in good health and CMV-seronegative. Both conserved end residues are part of each CDR3. The order of the fields is clone size, D gene, V gene, J gene, CDR3 DNA, CDR3 protein. D genes are given only for firm matches. Size values are once, few and many counts, or a class for expanded clones, and some rows have none.

clone size: few
D gene: TRBD2
V gene: TRBV4-1
J gene: TRBJ2-3
CDR3 DNA: TGCGCCAGCAGCCAAGATTTCCCTAGCGGTGTAAGCACAGATACGCAGTATTTT
CDR3 protein: CASSQDFPSGVSTDTQYF

clone size: once
D gene: NA
V gene: TRBV5-1
J gene: TRBJ2-5
CDR3 DNA: TGCGCCAGCAGCTTCCAAGCAGCAGCAGGGGAGACCCAGTACTTC
CDR3 protein: CASSFQAAAGETQYF

clone size: NA
D gene: TRBD1
V gene: TRBV15
J gene: TRBJ2-7
CDR3 DNA: TGTGCCACCAGCTTAGACAGGGGTGTTGCCTACGAGCAGTACTTC
CDR3 protein: CATSLDRGVAYEQYF

clone size: NA
D gene: TRBD2
V gene: TRBV27
J gene: TRBJ2-7
CDR3 DNA: TGTGCCAGCAGTTCCTTAGCGGGAGGGCCAATCTTCGAGCAGTACTTC
CDR3 protein: CASSSLAGGPIFEQYF

clone size: NA
D gene: NA
V gene: TRBV9
J gene: TRBJ1-1
CDR3 DNA: TGTGCCAGCAGCTCACTTTCGATGTCGGAGACTTTCTTT
CDR3 protein: CASSSLSMSETFF

clone size: NA
D gene: TRBD2
V gene: TRBV28
J gene: TRBJ2-7
CDR3 DNA: TGTGCCAGCAGAGTACTAGCGGAGGGTTACGAGCAGTACTTC
CDR3 protein: CASRVLAEGYEQYF

clone size: NA
D gene: NA
V gene: TRBV18
J gene: TRBJ2-1
CDR3 DNA: TGTGCCAGCTCACCACCGTTGGAAAGCGCTTACAATGAGCAGTTCTTC
CDR3 protein: CASSPPLESAYNEQFF

clone size: NA
D gene: TRBD2
V gene: TRBV2
J gene: TRBJ2-5
CDR3 DNA: TGTGCCAGCAGTGATCGTAGGTCTAGCGGGACGGGAGAGACCCAGTACTTC
CDR3 protein: CASSDRRSSGTGETQYF

clone size: NA
D gene: TRBD1
V gene: TRBV6-5
J gene: TRBJ2-7
CDR3 DNA: TGTGCCAGCAACAACAGGGGATACGAGCAGTACTTC
CDR3 protein: CASNNRGYEQYF

clone size: NA
D gene: NA
V gene: TRBV28
J gene: TRBJ1-2
CDR3 DNA: TGTGCCAGCAGTTTGGTCCAAGCGGGCGGCTACACCTTC
CDR3 protein: CASSLVQAGGYTF

clone size: NA
D gene: TRBD1
V gene: TRBV28
J gene: TRBJ2-7
CDR3 DNA: TGTGCCAGCAGCTCAAAGGGACAGGCTATCATCTACGAGCAGTACTTC
CDR3 protein: CASSSKGQAIIYEQYF

clone size: NA
D gene: NA
V gene: TRBV28
J gene: TRBJ1-6
CDR3 DNA: TGTGCCAGCAGTACCTACAGGGATTATTCACCCCTCCACTTT
CDR3 protein: CASSTYRDYSPLHF

clone size: NA
D gene: NA
V gene: TRBV6-5
J gene: TRBJ1-1
CDR3 DNA: TGTGCCAGCAGTTTCGGAGGTGAAGCTTTCTTT
CDR3 protein: CASSFGGEAFF

clone size: NA
D gene: TRBD1
V gene: TRBV7-3
J gene: TRBJ1-2
CDR3 DNA: TGTGCCAGCACCCAAACAGGGGGTCAGGGCTACACCTTC
CDR3 protein: CASTQTGGQGYTF

clone size: NA
D gene: NA
V gene: TRBV18
J gene: TRBJ1-3
CDR3 DNA: TGTGCCAGCTCACCAGAGGGGGGAGGGTTCGCTGGAAACACCATATATTTT
CDR3 protein: CASSPEGGGFAGNTIYF

clone size: NA
D gene: TRBD1
V gene: TRBV7-9
J gene: TRBJ2-1
CDR3 DNA: TGTGCCAGCAGCCCGGACAGGGCCTACAATGAGCAGTTCTTC
CDR3 protein: CASSPDRAYNEQFF

clone size: NA
D gene: TRBD1
V gene: TRBV6-1
J gene: TRBJ1-6
CDR3 DNA: TGTGCCAGCAGTGAACAGGGGGGAACACCCCTCCACTTT
CDR3 protein: CASSEQGGTPLHF

clone size: NA
D gene: TRBD1
V gene: TRBV7-9
J gene: TRBJ1-1
CDR3 DNA: TGTGCCAGCAGCCCAGGTGACAGGGCTTTGAACACTGAAGCTTTCTTT
CDR3 protein: CASSPGDRALNTEAFF

clone size: NA
D gene: NA
V gene: TRBV19
J gene: TRBJ2-2
CDR3 DNA: TGTGCCAGTACAATGGGGGGGGGCTCTTACACCGGGGAGCTGTTTTTT
CDR3 protein: CASTMGGGSYTGELFF

clone size: NA
D gene: TRBD2
V gene: TRBV6-5
J gene: TRBJ2-1
CDR3 DNA: TGTGCCAGCAGTTACTTACGGGAGGATAATGAGCAGTTCTTC
CDR3 protein: CASSYLREDNEQFF

clone size: NA
D gene: TRBD1
V gene: TRBV7-9
J gene: TRBJ2-7
CDR3 DNA: TGTGCCAGCGGTCGGGCAGGGGGTTCCTACGAGCAGTACTTC
CDR3 protein: CASGRAGGSYEQYF

clone size: NA
D gene: TRBD1
V gene: TRBV29-1
J gene: TRBJ1-2
CDR3 DNA: TGCAGCGTCCCCGGACAGGGTGAGGCTCCCTATGGCTACACCTTC
CDR3 protein: CSVPGQGEAPYGYTF

clone size: NA
D gene: NA
V gene: TRBV19
J gene: TRBJ1-1
CDR3 DNA: TGTGCCAGTAGAAATCAGGGGTCGAACACTGAAGCTTTCTTT
CDR3 protein: CASRNQGSNTEAFF

clone size: NA
D gene: NA
V gene: TRBV18
J gene: TRBJ1-1
CDR3 DNA: TGTGCCAGCTCACCAAGTATCCTCGGACAACAGAACACTGAAGCTTTCTTT
CDR3 protein: CASSPSILGQQNTEAFF

clone size: few
D gene: NA
V gene: TRBV5-1
J gene: TRBJ1-1
CDR3 DNA: TGCGCCAGCGCAGGGGAACCGTCCATGAACACTGAAGCTTTCTTT
CDR3 protein: CASAGEPSMNTEAFF

clone size: once
D gene: TRBD2
V gene: TRBV6-1
J gene: TRBJ2-3
CDR3 DNA: TGTGCCAGCAGTCCCCCGGGAGGTTATACGCAGTATTTT
CDR3 protein: CASSPPGGYTQYF

clone size: NA
D gene: TRBD2
V gene: TRBV9
J gene: TRBJ2-1
CDR3 DNA: TGTGCCAGCAGCGTAGGGGCGGGAGGGCCGGTTGGGGTGCAGTTCTTC
CDR3 protein: CASSVGAGGPVGVQFF